The entry that follows covers one T cell receptor beta chain sequence. Its antigen is undetermined. The iRepertoire nested amplicon-rescue multiplex PCR amplified TCR alpha and beta CDR3s from RNA. Tissue mRNA or PBMC total RNA, 100-400 ng, went into one-step reverse transcription and amplification. MiXCR, applied by TCRdb to the multiplex PCR reads, yields one record per CDR3 protein. Of about 180,000 distinct CDR3 sequences in the sample, more than 35% were seen once. This sample is drawn from a study of glioma-infiltrating T cells. General study results and limits: Only very few CDR3 sequences appeared in both tissue and blood. Tissue-blood divergence was below expectation in non-neoplastic patients, above in gliomas.

The source is a human donor with low-grade glioma or glioblastoma, undergoing nonglioma brain surgery, or in good health (not recorded which). The sequencing input was glioma tissue, nonneoplastic brain tissue, or PBMCs (not recorded which).

The CDR3 loop reads CASSEGQDQPQHF. For the CDR3, the DNA is TGTGCCAGCAGTGAGGGACAGGATCAGCCCCAGCATTTT. The chain employs TRBV9 and TRBJ1-5; 8 positions match TRBD1. Germline CDR1 SGDLS, CDR2 YYNGEE. The CDR3 extends over 13 amino acids. J lost 5 bases, V lost 5 bases, and 3 bases had no gene match.